These T cell receptor beta chains were read from a single sample in a study of shared clonotypes between healthy human individuals. The method was immunoSEQ multiplex PCR; TCRdb's version includes in-frame clones alone and lacks a portion of them. Among some 2,500,000 clones listed, 85% to 95% were seen once. Sequenced: naive CD4+ T cells from PBMCs. Every receptor here comes from a man aged 18 to 29 in good health. Some clones in this sample may be carry-over from other donors' samples. CDR3s include the opening cysteine and the closing phenylalanine or tryptophan. The D gene is left open where the match is weak. Clone sizes are given selectively: once, few, many, or a class where the clone is expanded.

d_call j_call v_call cdr3_length clone_size cdr3_nt cdr3_aa
TRBD2 TRBJ2-3 TRBV27 14 once TGTGCCAGCAGTGGGCTAGCGGGCACAGATACGCAGTATTTT CASSGLAGTDTQYF
TRBD2 TRBJ2-1 TRBV4-1 15 - TGCGCCAGCAGCCCCTTTAGCGGGAGGGCCAGTGAGCAGTTCTTC CASSPFSGRASEQFF
- TRBJ1-1 TRBV29-1 13 few TGCAGCGTACAGGGACTTCACGGGACTGAAGCTTTCTTT CSVQGLHGTEAFF
- TRBJ1-1 TRBV10-2 13 once TGCGCCAGCACCGGGACACCGAACACTGAAGCTTTCTTT CASTGTPNTEAFF
TRBD1 TRBJ1-2 TRBV5-5 14 - TGTGCCAGCAGCTTTGGGACAGGGATTTATGGCTACACCTTC CASSFGTGIYGYTF
TRBD1 TRBJ1-3 TRBV5-1 15 - TGCGCCAGCAGCTTTGGGACAGACTTCGCGGACACCATATATTTT CASSFGTDFADTIYF
- TRBJ1-2 TRBV4-1 14 - TGCGCCAGCAGCCAAGAGGTCATGGGCTATGGCTACACCTTC CASSQEVMGYGYTF
TRBD1 TRBJ1-6 TRBV5-4 14 - TGTGCCAGCAGCTCCGGGACAGGTTTATCACCCCTCCACTTT CASSSGTGLSPLHF
TRBD2 TRBJ2-1 TRBV9 15 - TGTGCCAGCAGCGTAACGGGAGGCCCCTACAATGAGCAGTTCTTC CASSVTGGPYNEQFF
- TRBJ2-6 TRBV5-6 17 once TGTGCCAGCAGCTTGGGCTGGGGGCCGTCTGGGGCCAACGTCCTGACTTTC CASSLGWGPSGANVLTF
TRBD1 TRBJ2-7 TRBV2 14 - TGTGCCAGCAGTTCCCGGACAGGGGCCTACGAGCAGTACTTC CASSSRTGAYEQYF
- TRBJ2-2 TRBV2 15 - TGTGCCAGCAGTGAAAAGACAGGGAACACCGGGGAGCTGTTTTTT CASSEKTGNTGELFF
TRBD2 TRBJ2-5 TRBV5-4 13 - TGTGCCAGCAGACGCGGGAGCCAAGAGACCCAGTACTTC CASRRGSQETQYF
TRBD2 TRBJ2-1 TRBV28 19 - TGTGCCAGCAGTAAGTCGGAGGTTGCGGGACTAGCGGGATGGAATGAGCAGTTCTTC CASSKSEVAGLAGWNEQFF
TRBD2 TRBJ2-1 TRBV5-1 15 - TGCGCCAGCAGTTCGACTAGCGGGAGTGCCGATGAGCAGTTCTTC CASSSTSGSADEQFF
- TRBJ2-1 TRBV5-1 14 - TGCGCCAGCAGCTTGGTCTCCAGTTACAATGAGCAGTTCTTC CASSLVSSYNEQFF
- TRBJ1-5 TRBV5-1 15 - TGCGCCAGCAGCTTGACAGGAGGAAGCAATCAGCCCCAGCATTTT CASSLTGGSNQPQHF
- TRBJ2-2 TRBV5-1 14 - TGCGCCAGCAGCACTATGGGGGAGGCTGGGGAGCTGTTTTTT CASSTMGEAGELFF
TRBD1 TRBJ2-7 TRBV6-1 13 once TGTGCCAGCAGGGACAGGCCGTCCTACGAGCAGTACTTC CASRDRPSYEQYF
TRBD2 TRBJ2-2 TRBV11-2 16 - TGTGCCAGCAGCTTTCAGCGGGATCTACGCACCGGGGAGCTGTTTTTT CASSFQRDLRTGELFF
- TRBJ1-5 TRBV28 17 - TGTGCCAGTGTTTTGGGCAGGAGGAGGGGAAGCAATCAGCCCCAGCATTTT CASVLGRRRGSNQPQHF
- TRBJ1-2 TRBV6-6 14 few TGTGCCAGCAGCCCGGGGGCACAGAACTATGGCTACACCTTC CASSPGAQNYGYTF
TRBD1 TRBJ1-6 TRBV6-5 15 - TGTGCCAGTCGACCCCGGGACAGCCATAATTCACCCCTCCACTTT CASRPRDSHNSPLHF
- TRBJ2-3 TRBV6-1 11 - TGTGCCAGCACCGATGGGGTACTCGCGTATTTT CASTDGVLAYF
- TRBJ2-7 TRBV19 14 once TGTGCCAGTAGTATAGGCAGGGGAACGTACGAGCAGTACTTC CASSIGRGTYEQYF
- TRBJ1-1 TRBV7-2 13 - TGTGCCAGCAGCTTTACCCGGAACACTGAAGCTTTCTTT CASSFTRNTEAFF
- TRBJ2-7 TRBV2 12 once TGTGCCAGCAGTGGGCAGGGTTACGAGCAGTACTTC CASSGQGYEQYF
TRBD2 TRBJ2-1 TRBV2 15 once TGTGCCAGCAGACGACGAACTAGCGGGGACAATGAGCAGTTCTTC CASRRRTSGDNEQFF
- TRBJ2-7 TRBV5-1 15 - TGCGCCAGCAGCTCTTTCCCCGGCTGGAGCTACGAGCAGTACTTC CASSSFPGWSYEQYF
- TRBJ2-6 TRBV15 17 - TGTGCCACCAGGAGACTCGGGGGATCTACTGGGGCCAACGTCCTGACTTTC CATRRLGGSTGANVLTF
- TRBJ1-2 TRBV15 15 - TGTGCCACCAGCAGAGATGGGGAGGAACTCTATGGCTACACCTTC CATSRDGEELYGYTF
TRBD2 TRBJ2-2 TRBV5-1 16 - TGCGCCAGCAGCCTAAATAGCGGGAGGGCCCCCGGGGAGCTGTTTTTT CASSLNSGRAPGELFF
- TRBJ2-2 TRBV9 16 - TGTGCCAGCAGCCCAAGAGGACAGACGGGCACCGGGGAGCTGTTTTTT CASSPRGQTGTGELFF
TRBD2 TRBJ2-1 TRBV5-5 15 - TGTGCCAGCAGCTTGGGCGGGAGGGTATTCAATGAGCAGTTCTTC CASSLGGRVFNEQFF
- TRBJ1-4 TRBV7-2 16 - TGTGCCAGCAGCGTCCTACCGCAGGGACTCAATGAAAAACTGTTTTTT CASSVLPQGLNEKLFF
TRBD1 TRBJ2-7 TRBV28 14 - TGTGCCAGCAGATCGGGACAGAGTTTTTATAGGCAGTACTTC CASRSGQSFYRQYF
- TRBJ1-1 TRBV18 13 - TGTGCCAGCTCACGTATGGACAACACTGAAGCTTTCTTT CASSRMDNTEAFF
- TRBJ1-1 TRBV6-6 16 - TGTGCCAGCAGTTACTCGATAGGGGGTACGAACACTGAAGCTTTCTTT CASSYSIGGTNTEAFF
- TRBJ2-3 TRBV15 15 - TGTGCCACCAGCAGAAGACTGATCGGCACAGATACGCAGTATTTT CATSRRLIGTDTQYF
- TRBJ1-1 TRBV7-9 14 - TGTGCCAGCAGCTTACCCCTGCAGGGAGCTGAAGCTTTCTTT CASSLPLQGAEAFF
- TRBJ2-5 TRBV19 13 - TGTGCCAGTAGTATCTGGGGCCAAGAGACCCAGTACTTC CASSIWGQETQYF